This entry lists 16 T cell receptor beta chains sequenced from one sample in a study of T cells in Graves' hyperthyroidism and ophthalmopathy. Amplified TCR beta CDR3 regions came from RNA transcripts. The TCR CDR3 was amplified in a first-round RT-PCR using the HTBI primer set. TCRdb re-derived calls from the multiplex PCR reads in MiXCR, one entry per CDR3 protein. The data show 550,000 to 600,000 distinct CDR3 sequences, approximately 44% seen once. Sequences were obtained from peripheral blood or thyroid tissue (not recorded which). These receptors were obtained from an adult woman with Graves' disease, either hyperthyroidism or ophthalmopathy (not recorded which).

The chain combines TRBV10-3 with TRBJ1-1; D is undetermined. This CDR3 is built from 12 residues. V was pared by 10 bases and J by 1 base, with 10 bases between. Germline V gene sequence: CDR1 ENHRY, CDR2 SYGVKD. The CDR3 bases are TGTGCCACCTCTGGCGGGAACACTGAAGCTTTCTTT. It yields the protein CATSGGNTEAFF.

This clonotype was seen once. The V and J genes are TRBV7-3 and TRBJ2-7; TRBD2 matches at 14 bases. V lost 5 bases, J lost 6 bases, and 6 bases stayed unmatched. CDR1 SGHTA and CDR2 FQGTGA come from the germline V gene. This CDR3 is built from 15 residues. CDR3 protein: CASSRGTSGSLEQYF. CDR3 bases: TGTGCCAGCAGCCGCGGGACTAGCGGGAGTCTCGAGCAGTACTTC. The whole variable domain, filled in from reference TRBV7-3 and TRBJ2-7, reads GAGVSQTPSNKVTEKGKYVELRCDPISGHTALYWYRQSLGQGPEFLIYFQGTGAADDSGLPNDRFFAVRPEGSVSTLKIQRTERGDSAVYLCASSRGTSGSLEQYFGPGTRLTVT.

This chain uses TRBV29-1 with TRBJ2-7, with 14 bases aligning to TRBD2. Germline loops: CDR1 SQVTM, CDR2 ANQGSEA. With V trimmed by 7 bases and J by 7 bases, 6 bases remained unmatched. The CDR3 extends over 13 amino acids. The CDR3 nucleotides read TGCAGCGCGGCGGGACTAGCGGGAGCTGAGCAGTACTTC. Translating gives CSAAGLAGAEQYF.

This clonotype has just a few counts. The genes are TRBV7-3 and TRBJ1-2; TRBD1 is a possible D gene (6 bases). The CDR3 has 11 residues. The germline V and J ends were trimmed by 5 bases and 9 bases, with 10 bases remaining between them. Germline V gene data show CDR1 as SGHTA and CDR2 as FQGTGA. CDR3 nucleotides: TGTGCCAGCAGCGCAGGGGCCAGCTACACCTTC. This codes for CASSAGASYTF.

This rearrangement joins TRBV7-9 to TRBJ2-5, with a tentative D call TRBD1 (6 bases). The germline V gene encodes CDR1 SEHNR and CDR2 FQNEAQ (reference sequence). V was trimmed by 5 bases and J by 1 base, leaving 11 bases between them. The CDR3 is made up of 14 amino acids. In nucleotides, the CDR3 is TGTGCCAGCAGCCCTAGACAGGCCCAAGAGACCCAGTACTTC. The encoded protein is CASSPRQAQETQYF.

Only a few counts were recorded for this clonotype. The gene calls are TRBV24-1 and TRBJ2-2; D might be TRBD1 or TRBD2, each matching 5 bases. Germline CDR1 reads KGHDR; CDR2 reads SFDVKD. Trimming stripped 1 base from V and 2 bases from J, with 10 bases between. The CDR3 is made up of 16 amino acids. CDR3 protein: CATSDFRDLNTGELFF. DNA of the CDR3: TGTGCCACCAGTGATTTCCGGGACCTTAACACCGGGGAGCTGTTTTTT.

Ten or more counts support this clonotype. The chain recombines TRBV12-3 or TRBV12-4 with TRBJ2-7, with D possibly matching TRBD2 (6 bases). CDR3 length: 15 residues. V lost 5 bases and J 0 bases, leaving 14 bases between the germline ends. The CDR3 spells CASSPLLAFSYEQYF. The CDR3 DNA sequence: TGTGCCAGCAGTCCTCTACTAGCTTTCTCCTACGAGCAGTACTTC.

The table lists this clonotype with many counts. The chain couples TRBV4-1 to TRBJ2-6; D call uncertain. Looked up from germline, CDR1 is MGHRA and CDR2 is YSYEKL. CDR3 size: 15 residues. The germline V and J ends were trimmed by 7 bases and 2 bases, with 12 bases remaining between them. CDR3 amino acids: CASKPGIAGANVLTF. The CDR3 region has the DNA TGCGCCAGCAAACCAGGAATCGCTGGGGCCAACGTCCTGACTTTC.

This clonotype was recorded at least ten times. This rearrangement joins TRBV10-3 to TRBJ2-2; D remains unclear. There are 11 residues in the CDR3. The ends were cut back, 7 bases at V and 8 bases at J, with 8 bases in the middle. Germline values: CDR1 ENHRY, CDR2 SYGVKD. CDR3 residues: CAITSGGELFF. The CDR3 region has the DNA TGTGCCATCACCTCCGGGGGGGAGCTGTTTTTT.

V and J are TRBV7-2 and TRBJ2-5; no clear D gene. Trimming removed 3 bases from V and 2 bases from J, with 7 bases in between. The CDR3 extends over 13 amino acids. Germline V gene data show CDR1 as SGHTA and CDR2 as FQGNSA. CDR3 region: CASSFEQQETQYF. CDR3 coding DNA: TGTGCCAGCAGCTTTGAACAGCAAGAGACCCAGTACTTC.

The CDR3 is CSAREIRTSEQETQYF. CDR3 in DNA: TGCAGTGCTAGAGAAATACGGACTAGCGAACAAGAGACCCAGTACTTC. This chain links TRBV20-1 with TRBJ2-5; 9 bases are shared with TRBD2. There are 16 residues in the CDR3. The ends lost 0 bases at V and 2 bases at J; junction bases unmatched: 7. Germline CDR1 and CDR2: DFQATT and SNEGSKA (reference sequence).

V and J are TRBV27 and TRBJ1-1, with D perhaps matching TRBD1 (5 bases). Per the germline V gene, CDR1 is MNHEY and CDR2 is SMNVEV (reference sequence). The V and J ends lost 3 bases and 6 bases respectively, with 14 bases between them. This CDR3 spans 14 amino acids. DNA for the CDR3: TGTGCCAGCAGTTTCAGGGACCCGGGCGCTGAAGCTTTCTTT. Translated: CASSFRDPGAEAFF.

Ten or more counts support this clonotype. The chain couples TRBV5-1 to TRBJ2-7, with D unresolved. This CDR3 is built from 16 residues. The V end was cut by 2 bases, the J end by 1 base, with 16 bases between. CDR1 is SGHRS, CDR2 YFSETQ, per germline. CDR3 sequence: CASSFLSGVYSYEQYF. DNA of the CDR3: TGCGCCAGCAGCTTCTTGTCTGGGGTCTATTCCTACGAGCAGTACTTC.

Turning to this clonotype: A much larger clone is a single base away; this may be a read error. The rearrangement links TRBV14 to TRBJ2-7; 8 bases agree with TRBD2. CDR1 is SGHDN, CDR2 FVKESK, per germline. This CDR3 region has 15 residues. The CDR3 sequence is CASSQNPAGVYERYF. CDR3 DNA: TGTGCCAGCAGCCAGAACCCAGCGGGAGTCTACGAGCGGTACTTC.

The V gene is TRBV10-3, the J gene TRBJ2-7; TRBD1 agrees at 9 bases. Trimming removed 6 bases from V and 0 bases from J; junction bases left unmatched: 3. CDR1 and CDR2 from the germline V gene are ENHRY and SYGVKD. The CDR3 runs 14 residues. The CDR3 sequence: CAISMTGGSYEQYF. The CDR3 DNA reads as TGTGCCATCAGCATGACAGGGGGCTCCTACGAGCAGTACTTC.

The chain is built from TRBV7-3 and TRBJ1-1; no definite D call. V lost 3 bases to trimming and J lost 6 bases, with 20 bases between them. Germline CDR1 reads SGHTA; CDR2 reads FQGTGA. The CDR3 has 16 residues. The CDR3 spells CASSFAGGFRKAEAFF. Here the CDR3 DNA reads TGTGCCAGCAGCTTCGCTGGAGGTTTCCGGAAAGCTGAAGCTTTCTTT.